This TCR beta chain was captured by sequencing in a study of CD8+CD57+ T cells in acquired aplastic anemia. Genomic DNA constituted the template upon which TCR beta VDJ and CDR3 profiling was performed. TCRdb re-called the reads through MiXCR, storing one row per CDR3 protein. Of about 71,000 distinct CDR3 sequences listed, around 50% are singletons. With regard to this clonotype: One end of the junction does not line up with germline, which may come from a read error.

This receptor was identified in a human donor in good health, serving as a control. Material: sorted CD4+, CD8+, or CD8+CD57+ T cells (not recorded which) from PBMCs.

CDR3 protein: CASSLGFGNSPLHF. DNA for the CDR3: TGCGCCAGCAGCTTGGGTTTTGGGAATTCACCCCTCCACTTT. The chain has TRBV2 and TRBJ1-6, with D unclear. This CDR3 region has 14 residues. Germline CDR1 and CDR2: SNHLY and FYNNEI.